The rows below give T cell receptor beta chains drawn from one sample of a study of T-cell memory formation after mild COVID-19. TCRdb ran MiXCR on the 5' RACE reads and lists one entry per CDR3 protein. Among about 560,000 distinct CDR3 sequences listed, roughly 17% were seen once. The sample taken for sequencing was PBMCs or a T cell subset sorted from them (not recorded which). The receptors here all came from an adult woman who had mild COVID-19 (a few samples of this study predate the infection). Cell type and time point are not known. CDR3s leave out the opening cysteine and the closing phenylalanine or tryptophan.

v_gene: TRBV5-4
j_gene: TRBJ2-1
CDR3aa: ASSLVPASYNEQF

v_gene: TRBV7-6
j_gene: TRBJ2-7
CDR3aa: ASSLALGGLDEQY

v_gene: TRBV11-2
j_gene: TRBJ2-2
CDR3aa: ASSFWGGRAIGELF

v_gene: TRBV7-3
j_gene: TRBJ1-1
CDR3aa: ASSSKLLGTGATEAF

v_gene: TRBV2
j_gene: TRBJ2-1
CDR3aa: ASSGLRLRQGIDEQF

v_gene: TRBV7-2
j_gene: TRBJ2-3
CDR3aa: ASSRGLELSRTQY

v_gene: TRBV5-1
j_gene: TRBJ2-7
CDR3aa: ASSLGLAGPSVSEQY

v_gene: TRBV3-1
j_gene: TRBJ1-1
CDR3aa: ASSQAGSTEAF

v_gene: TRBV6-6
j_gene: TRBJ2-3
CDR3aa: ASSDTGGLTDTQY

v_gene: TRBV4-1
j_gene: TRBJ2-4
CDR3aa: ASSFRAGDGKNIQY

v_gene: TRBV7-8
j_gene: TRBJ1-5
CDR3aa: ASSWDRGREQPQH

v_gene: TRBV5-1
j_gene: TRBJ2-5
CDR3aa: ASRTGTGQETQY

v_gene: TRBV30
j_gene: TRBJ2-7
CDR3aa: AWSGLGSYEQY

v_gene: TRBV5-1
j_gene: TRBJ2-3
CDR3aa: ASSLVAGGVTDTQY

v_gene: TRBV5-6
j_gene: TRBJ2-2
CDR3aa: ASSWTAGELF

v_gene: TRBV12-3/TRBV12-4
j_gene: TRBJ2-3
CDR3aa: ASSQGTSGAPGTDTQY

v_gene: TRBV30
j_gene: TRBJ1-5
CDR3aa: ALRDGFNQPQH

v_gene: TRBV25-1
j_gene: TRBJ1-6
CDR3aa: ASSDWDRDDSPLH

v_gene: TRBV5-6
j_gene: TRBJ1-5
CDR3aa: ASSFYSGNQPQH

v_gene: TRBV6-1
j_gene: TRBJ1-4
CDR3aa: ASRAIGEEEKLF

v_gene: TRBV7-6
j_gene: TRBJ2-5
CDR3aa: ASSFPPGRRETQY

v_gene: TRBV19
j_gene: TRBJ1-2
CDR3aa: ASTSYGGYT

v_gene: TRBV3-1
j_gene: TRBJ2-7
CDR3aa: ASSQEHLYEQY

v_gene: TRBV18
j_gene: TRBJ2-2
CDR3aa: ASSPRTNYGELF

v_gene: TRBV3-1
j_gene: TRBJ2-7
CDR3aa: ASSQVSNEQY

v_gene: TRBV29-1
j_gene: TRBJ1-1
CDR3aa: SAEASITEAF

v_gene: TRBV12-3/TRBV12-4
j_gene: TRBJ2-7
CDR3aa: ASSFRRELTYEQY

v_gene: TRBV19
j_gene: TRBJ1-2
CDR3aa: ASSDRTGTILGYT

v_gene: TRBV15
j_gene: TRBJ2-1
CDR3aa: ATSRDRDASSYNEQF

v_gene: TRBV3-1
j_gene: TRBJ1-1
CDR3aa: ASSHTARGNTEAF

v_gene: TRBV10-3
j_gene: TRBJ2-7
CDR3aa: AISEPDRENYEQY

v_gene: TRBV12-3/TRBV12-4
j_gene: TRBJ2-6
CDR3aa: AIAQGSGANVLT

v_gene: TRBV9
j_gene: TRBJ2-2
CDR3aa: ATQGPNTGELF

v_gene: TRBV12-5
j_gene: TRBJ2-7
CDR3aa: ASGDPPGAGGPHEQY

v_gene: TRBV9
j_gene: TRBJ2-1
CDR3aa: ASSVEIAGVYNEQF

v_gene: TRBV20-1
j_gene: TRBJ1-1
CDR3aa: SARDLGDTEAF

v_gene: TRBV5-1
j_gene: TRBJ1-2
CDR3aa: ASSSKTGTTFYGYT

v_gene: TRBV24-1
j_gene: TRBJ2-5
CDR3aa: ATSENEGWRAQY

v_gene: TRBV6-5
j_gene: TRBJ2-7
CDR3aa: ASSYSGAAYEQY

v_gene: TRBV5-1
j_gene: TRBJ1-1
CDR3aa: ASSLERGHSNTEAF

v_gene: TRBV27
j_gene: TRBJ2-7
CDR3aa: ASSQQRDYEQY

v_gene: TRBV7-3
j_gene: TRBJ2-1
CDR3aa: ASSSPGLAGGSNEQF

v_gene: TRBV19
j_gene: TRBJ2-3
CDR3aa: ASRSSVQDTQY

v_gene: TRBV12-3/TRBV12-4
j_gene: TRBJ1-1
CDR3aa: ASSLVRGREAF

v_gene: TRBV5-5
j_gene: TRBJ1-2
CDR3aa: ASSLSTYGYT

v_gene: TRBV6-5
j_gene: TRBJ2-1
CDR3aa: ASSYSLAADEQF

v_gene: TRBV5-6
j_gene: TRBJ2-3
CDR3aa: ASSLGATDTQY

v_gene: TRBV14
j_gene: TRBJ2-7
CDR3aa: ASSQPGTSGYEQY

v_gene: TRBV29-1
j_gene: TRBJ2-3
CDR3aa: SVEEGLAGSTDTQY

v_gene: TRBV3-1
j_gene: TRBJ2-7
CDR3aa: ASNRGGGYEQY

v_gene: TRBV20-1
j_gene: TRBJ1-6
CDR3aa: SARPGQGYNSPLH

v_gene: TRBV6-1
j_gene: TRBJ2-7
CDR3aa: ASSQGQSVTYEQY

v_gene: TRBV10-3
j_gene: TRBJ1-6
CDR3aa: AISGYSHNSPLH

v_gene: TRBV6-2/TRBV6-3
j_gene: TRBJ1-5
CDR3aa: ASIPGPRGIFSNQPQH

v_gene: TRBV4-3
j_gene: TRBJ2-3
CDR3aa: ASSQGFGGPGDTQY

v_gene: TRBV4-3
j_gene: TRBJ1-1
CDR3aa: ASSPADRPLRGAF

v_gene: TRBV20-1
j_gene: TRBJ1-5
CDR3aa: SARQQGQPQH